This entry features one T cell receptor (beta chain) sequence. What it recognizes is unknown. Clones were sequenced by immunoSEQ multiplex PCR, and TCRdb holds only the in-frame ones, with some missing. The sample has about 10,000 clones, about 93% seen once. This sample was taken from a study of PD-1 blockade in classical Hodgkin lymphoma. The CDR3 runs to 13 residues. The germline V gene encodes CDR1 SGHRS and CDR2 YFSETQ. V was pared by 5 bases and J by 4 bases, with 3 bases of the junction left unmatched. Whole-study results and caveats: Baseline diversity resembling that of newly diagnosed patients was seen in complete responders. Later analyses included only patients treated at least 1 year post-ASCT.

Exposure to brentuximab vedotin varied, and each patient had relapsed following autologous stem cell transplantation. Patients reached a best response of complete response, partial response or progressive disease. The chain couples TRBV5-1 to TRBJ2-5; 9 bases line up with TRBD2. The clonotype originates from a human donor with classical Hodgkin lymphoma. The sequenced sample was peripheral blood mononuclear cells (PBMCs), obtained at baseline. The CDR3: CASRGREGETQYF. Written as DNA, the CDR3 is TGCGCCAGCAGAGGGCGGGAGGGAGAGACCCAGTACTTC.